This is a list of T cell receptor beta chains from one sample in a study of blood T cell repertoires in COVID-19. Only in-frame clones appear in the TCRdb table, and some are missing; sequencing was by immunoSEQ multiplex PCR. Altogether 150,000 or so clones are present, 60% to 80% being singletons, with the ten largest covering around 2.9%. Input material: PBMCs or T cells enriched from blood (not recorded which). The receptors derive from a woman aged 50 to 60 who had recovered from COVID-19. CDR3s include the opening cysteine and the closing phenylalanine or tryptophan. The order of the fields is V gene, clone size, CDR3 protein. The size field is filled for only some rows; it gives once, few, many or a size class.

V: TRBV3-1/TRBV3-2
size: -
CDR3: CASSQVRGSFEQFF

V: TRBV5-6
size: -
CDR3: CASSLGQNNSPLHF

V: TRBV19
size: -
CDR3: CASSINLAGYSSDTQYF

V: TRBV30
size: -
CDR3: CAWSVPWREVYNEQFF

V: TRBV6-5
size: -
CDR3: CASRPTSGGYYEQYF

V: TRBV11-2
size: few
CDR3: CASSRTSGSYEQYF

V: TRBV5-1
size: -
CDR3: CATQTASGSGTQYF

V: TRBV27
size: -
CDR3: CASSFEGSTYYEQYF

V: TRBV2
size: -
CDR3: CASSRGIQETQYF

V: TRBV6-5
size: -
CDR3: CASKKQGFYGYTF

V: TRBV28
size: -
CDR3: CASSFQSQSYSNQPQHF

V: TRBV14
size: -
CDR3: CASSQGYPSSGNTIYF

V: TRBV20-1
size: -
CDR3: CSADSQETQYF

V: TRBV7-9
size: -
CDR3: CASSQDRDTEAFF

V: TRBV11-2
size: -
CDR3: CASSFTGTEAFF

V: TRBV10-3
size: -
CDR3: CAISDPTGGDGANVLTF

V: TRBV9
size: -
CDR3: CASSPGTFNTGELFF

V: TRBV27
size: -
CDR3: CASSLNGRETQYF

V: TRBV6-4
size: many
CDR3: CASTRQRGEAFF

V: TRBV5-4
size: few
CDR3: CASSLGRQGLYGYTF

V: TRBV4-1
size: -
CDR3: CASSHPDRGYGTEAFF

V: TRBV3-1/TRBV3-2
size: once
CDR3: CASRLNTGAGSPLHF

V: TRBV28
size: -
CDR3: CASSPAGLAVYEQYF

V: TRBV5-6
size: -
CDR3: CASSLNPGGETQYF

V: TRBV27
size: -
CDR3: CASSSFTRNTEAFF

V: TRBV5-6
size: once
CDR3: CASSLMAAGGIEQFF

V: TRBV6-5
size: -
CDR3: CASSYSISGLSTEAFF

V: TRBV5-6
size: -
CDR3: CASSLKLLPYTQYF

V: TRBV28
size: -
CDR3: CASSVAGEVNEQFF

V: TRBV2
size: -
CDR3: CASSARSTANYGYTF

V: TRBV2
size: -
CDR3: CASSYSPSGGTQYF

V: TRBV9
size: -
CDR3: CASSALPPWGTKDTQYF

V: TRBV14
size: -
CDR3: CASSLGQGRLADYNEQFF

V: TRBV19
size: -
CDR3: CATARVGGGLGNQPQHF